The clone carrying this T cell receptor (beta chain) appeared many times. The antigen is unknown. A single record per CDR3 protein comes from TCRdb applying MiXCR to the multiplex PCR reads. The sample shows about 150,000 distinct CDR3 sequences, 20% to 25% of them seen only once. These data originate in a study of breast tumors, draining lymph nodes, adjacent tissues. Points from the study as a whole: The data were judged consistent with most tumor T cells coming from lymph node and expanding in tumor. The lymph node origin of tumor T cells was framed as consistent with a hypothesis, not demonstrated. Tumor TCR diversity was below lymph nodes but above nontumor tissue.

The CDR3 runs to 14 residues. J gave up 4 bases and V 3 bases, and 5 bases lay outside the gene matches. The germline V gene encodes CDR1 SGHNT and CDR2 YENEEA. Breast cancer patients provided tissue from their axillary draining lymph nodes. The clonotype comes from a female donor with breast cancer. Some clones in this sample may be carry-over from other donors' samples. V usage is TRBV11-3 and J usage is TRBJ2-7; TRBD1 aligns across 8 bases. Material for sequencing was axillary lymph node tissue. The DNA of the CDR3 is TGTGCCAGCAGCTTTACACAGGGGGGTTACGAGCAGTACTTC. As protein: CASSFTQGGYEQYF.